One and the same sample provided the 32 T cell receptor beta chains below, sequenced in a study of early T cells in non-severe SARS-CoV-2 infection. TCRdb analysed the 5' RACE reads with MiXCR anew, one entry per CDR3 protein. Of 55,000 to 65,000 distinct CDR3 sequences listed, roughly 10% are singletons. Material: whole blood. These receptors were obtained from an adult who was a healthcare worker with PCR-confirmed SARS-CoV-2 infection or an uninfected control (not recorded which).

Many counts were recorded for this clonotype. This chain links TRBV20-1 with TRBJ2-3; the match to TRBD2 covers 14 bases. The CDR3 totals 19 residues. Germline lookup yields CDR1 DFQATT and CDR2 SNEGSKA (reference sequence). V shed 5 bases, J shed 4 bases, and the junction held 17 bases outside the gene matches. The CDR3 loop reads CSAGAGTSGSLGVPDTQYF. Here the CDR3 DNA reads TGCAGTGCTGGGGCAGGGACTAGCGGGAGCTTGGGAGTACCAGATACGCAGTATTTT.

This clonotype was seen ten or more times. The chain has TRBV30 and TRBJ2-2; D is perhaps TRBD2 (5 bases). The CDR3 has 11 amino acids. CDR1 and CDR2 (germline): GTSNPN, SVGIG (reference sequence). With 2 bases removed from V and 8 bases from J, the gap between germline ends came to 6 bases. The CDR3 protein is CAWSWEGELFF. Written as DNA, the CDR3 is TGTGCCTGGAGTTGGGAGGGGGAGCTGTTTTTT.

This clonotype was seen repeatedly, ten times or more. This rearrangement joins TRBV12-3 or TRBV12-4 to TRBJ1-2; D uncertain. The CDR3 sequence is 14 residues long. Trimming stripped 6 bases from V and 4 bases from J, with 15 bases between. The CDR3 DNA is TGTGCCAGCAGCCCGCCAACCCCAGGCTATGGCTACACCTTC. Translation: CASSPPTPGYGYTF.

This clonotype was observed a few times. This chain connects TRBV27 to TRBJ2-7; 10 nucleotides align to TRBD1. J lost 2 bases, V lost 2 bases, and 12 bases had no gene match. Germline V gene lookup returns CDR1 MNHEY and CDR2 SMNVEV (reference sequence). The CDR3 length is 18 residues. The DNA of the CDR3 is TGTGCCAGCAGTTTACTCCCGGGACAGGGGTCTATCCCCTACGAGCAGTACTTC. Its translation is CASSLLPGQGSIPYEQYF.

The V and J genes are TRBV5-1 and TRBJ2-3; maybe TRBD1 (5 bases). Germline assignment: CDR1 SGHRS and CDR2 YFSETQ. V lost 3 bases and J 4 bases, leaving 9 bases between the germline ends. This CDR3 comprises 13 residues. CDR3 sequence reads: CASSYPGPDTQYF. In DNA, the CDR3 is TGCGCCAGCAGCTACCCAGGGCCAGATACGCAGTATTTT.

This clonotype was counted many times. The V call is TRBV14, the J call TRBJ2-3; 14 bases are shared with TRBD2. Per germline, CDR1 SGHDN and CDR2 FVKESK. The CDR3 has 17 amino acids. Germline trimming cut 2 bases from V and 6 bases from J; bases unmatched to any gene: 7. The chain's CDR3 is CASSQPGLAGVVDTQYF. In DNA form, the CDR3 reads TGTGCCAGCAGCCAACCGGGACTAGCGGGAGTTGTGGATACGCAGTATTTT.

The chain uses TRBV5-4 and TRBJ2-1; 9 nucleotides line up with TRBD2. The germline CDR1 and CDR2 sequences are SGHNT and YYREEE (reference sequence). The CDR3 covers 14 residues. Trimming took 0 bases from V and 8 from J; bases not matched to a gene: 3. Here the CDR3 DNA reads TGTGCCAGCAGCTTGGAACTAGCGGGCGATGAGCAGTTCTTC. It is translated as CASSLELAGDEQFF. Using reference TRBV5-4 and TRBJ2-1 for the parts outside the CDR3, the full variable domain is ETGVTQSPTHLIKTRGQQVTLRCSSQSGHNTVSWYQQALGQGPQFIFQYYREEENGRGNFPPRFSGLQFPNYSSELNVNALELDDSALYLCASSLELAGDEQFFGPGTRLTVL.

This clonotype was found many times. V gene TRBV13 combines with J gene TRBJ2-7; TRBD2 might be the D (6 bases). Trimming removed 11 bases at V and 1 base at J, with 21 bases between. This CDR3 has 15 residues. Germline V CDR1 and CDR2: PRHDT, FYEKMQ (reference sequence). CDR3 sequence reads: CARTSREDPSYEQYF. CDR3 DNA sequence: TGTGCCCGCACTAGTAGGGAGGATCCTTCCTACGAGCAGTACTTC. Together with reference TRBV13 and TRBJ2-7, the CDR3 gives the full variable domain: AAGVIQSPRHLIKEKRETATLKCYPIPRHDTVYWYQQGPGQDPQFLISFYEKMQSDKGSIPDRFSAQQFSDYHSELNMSSLELGDSALYFCARTSREDPSYEQYFGPGTRLTVT.

In its sample, this clonotype was seen many times. The chain recombines TRBV5-1 with TRBJ2-7, with D possibly being TRBD1 (6 bases). CDR1 SGHRS and CDR2 YFSETQ come from the germline V gene. The CDR3 contains 14 residues. Trimming cost V 1 base and J 0 bases, with 8 bases left between them. CDR3 region: CASSLTGPSYEQYF. The CDR3 DNA reads TGCGCCAGCAGCTTGACAGGGCCCTCCTACGAGCAGTACTTC.

This clonotype appeared a few times. This chain links TRBV7-8 with TRBJ2-1, with D possibly being TRBD2 (5 bases). Trimming took 5 bases from V and 0 from J, leaving 14 bases between them. The CDR3 loop spans 16 amino acids. Germline lookup yields CDR1 SGHVS and CDR2 FQNEAQ. This CDR3 is CASSPLSGVSYNEQFF. The CDR3 bases are TGTGCCAGCAGCCCCCTGAGCGGAGTCTCCTACAATGAGCAGTTCTTC.

This clonotype has ten or more counts. The DNA of the CDR3 is TGTGCCAGCAGCCCCCGTGGGGGGGCTCTGAACACTGAAGCTTTCTTT. Protein: CASSPRGGALNTEAFF. This chain joins TRBV3-1 and TRBJ1-1; tentative D call: TRBD1 (6 bases). There are 16 residues in the CDR3. The germline V and J ends were trimmed by 4 bases and 0 bases, with 15 bases remaining between them. The germline CDR1 and CDR2 sequences are LGHDT and YNNKEL (reference sequence).

This clonotype has a handful of counts. The chain uses TRBV6-5 and TRBJ2-6, with 10 bases matching TRBD1. The CDR3 contains 16 residues. Germline trimming cut 8 bases from V and 0 bases from J; bases unmatched to any gene: 4. Germline V CDR1 and CDR2: MNHEY, SVGAGI. The CDR3 sequence is CASERQGASGANVLTF. The CDR3, as DNA: TGTGCCAGCGAACGACAGGGGGCCTCTGGGGCCAACGTCCTGACTTTC.

This clonotype was seen a handful of times. The CDR3 nucleotides are TGCAGTGCTCACCCCCCGGGGCGGCCCTACAATGAGCAGTTCTTC. This gives the protein CSAHPPGRPYNEQFF. The chain recombines TRBV20-1 with TRBJ2-1; D assignment may be TRBD1 or TRBD2 (5 bases each). Germline CDR1 and CDR2: DFQATT and SNEGSKA (reference sequence). This CDR3 region has 15 residues. Deletions cut 5 bases from V and 2 bases from J, with 16 bases between.

A few counts support this clonotype. The rearrangement uses TRBV6-5 and TRBJ2-6; tentatively, D is TRBD1 or TRBD2 (6 bases each). From germline, CDR1 is MNHEY and CDR2 SVGAGI. This CDR3 contains 18 residues. V lost 6 bases and J 4 bases, leaving 22 bases between the germline ends. CDR3 DNA: TGTGCCAGCAGAAGAGGAGCAGGGGAGGTGGCGGGGGCCAACGTCCTGACTTTC. This translates into CASRRGAGEVAGANVLTF.

This clonotype was detected many times. The V and J genes are TRBV6-1 and TRBJ1-1; tentative D call: TRBD1 (5 bases). Deletions cut 6 bases from V and 4 bases from J, with 18 bases between. This CDR3 has 15 amino acids. CDR1 is MNHNS, CDR2 SASEGT, per germline. The CDR3 is CASRPRDARGTEAFF. In DNA form, the CDR3 reads TGTGCCAGCAGGCCCAGGGACGCGAGGGGCACTGAAGCTTTCTTT.

The V gene is TRBV11-2, the J gene TRBJ2-7; 8 bases are shared with TRBD2. This CDR3 region has 14 residues. The germline V gene has CDR1 SGHAT and CDR2 FQNNGV. Losses at the gene ends were 5 bases for V and 1 base for J; bases not matched to a gene: 4. Here the CDR3 DNA reads TGTGCCAGCAGCCCCCGGGAGGGATCCTACGAGCAGTACTTC. Amino acids: CASSPREGSYEQYF.

This chain joins TRBV3-1 and TRBJ1-2; D call uncertain. The length of the CDR3 is 14 residues. V was cut by 4 bases and J by 3 bases, with 12 bases left in between. The germline V gene encodes CDR1 LGHDT and CDR2 YNNKEL (reference sequence). The CDR3: CASSPAVVHYGYTF. The CDR3 region has the DNA TGTGCCAGCAGCCCAGCGGTGGTCCACTATGGCTACACCTTC.

This clonotype was observed a handful of times. The gene calls are TRBV19 and TRBJ2-4; 9 bases align to TRBD2. This CDR3 contains 18 residues. V gave up 4 bases and J gave up 0 bases; unmatched junction bases: 10. From germline, CDR1 is LNHDA and CDR2 SQIVND (reference sequence). CDR3 DNA sequence: TGTGCCAGTAGTACTTCCTTTAGCGGGAGTGGAGCCAAAAACATTCAGTACTTC. Its protein product is CASSTSFSGSGAKNIQYF.

This clonotype was observed many times. This chain connects TRBV3-1 to TRBJ2-1; D call uncertain. Germline V CDR1 and CDR2: LGHDT, YNNKEL (reference sequence). Trimming removed 1 base at V and 9 bases at J, with 7 bases between. The CDR3 spans 12 residues. Here the CDR3 reads CASSQAESEQFF. The CDR3 DNA is TGTGCCAGCAGCCAAGCTGAGAGTGAGCAGTTCTTC.

At least ten counts were recorded for this clonotype. The J gene is TRBJ1-4, the V gene TRBV24-1; no reliable D call. Germline V CDR1 and CDR2: KGHDR, SFDVKD. This CDR3 has 16 amino acids. Trimming removed 2 bases at V and 2 bases at J, with 11 bases between. The CDR3 loop is CATSDSQFQTNEKLFF. The CDR3 DNA sequence: TGTGCCACCAGTGATTCTCAGTTTCAGACTAATGAAAAACTGTTTTTT.

In this sample, this clonotype turned up many times. This sequence joins TRBV6-2 or TRBV6-3 and TRBJ1-4; 7 nucleotides align to TRBD1. Trimming removed 5 bases from V and 8 bases from J; junction bases left unmatched: 8. The germline gives CDR1 MNHEY, CDR2 SVGEGT. This CDR3 has 14 amino acids. CDR3 bases: TGTGCCAGCAGTGACCGACAGGGAACCGAAAAACTGTTTTTT. Protein product: CASSDRQGTEKLFF.

This clonotype appeared many times. The chain combines TRBV29-1 with TRBJ2-1; 13 bases match TRBD2. Germline CDR1 SQVTM, CDR2 ANQGSEA. Trimming at V came to 1 base and at J to 9 bases, leaving 6 bases not matched to a gene. The CDR3 runs to 15 residues. The CDR3 loop is CSVEVGTSGISEQFF. CDR3 sequence (DNA): TGCAGCGTTGAAGTGGGGACTAGCGGGATTAGTGAGCAGTTCTTC.

This clonotype was found many times. The chain links TRBV27 to TRBJ2-1; weak D call: TRBD2 (6 bases). Trimming stripped 3 bases from V and 13 bases from J, with 19 bases between. The CDR3 runs to 14 residues. CDR1 is MNHEY, CDR2 SMNVEV, per germline (reference sequence). Here the CDR3 reads CASSFGPSTGDQFF. The DNA for the CDR3 is TGTGCCAGCAGTTTTGGTCCGTCGACGGGAGACCAGTTCTTC.

The rearrangement links TRBV20-1 to TRBJ1-3; tentative D call: TRBD1 (6 bases). CDR3 length: 14 amino acids. Per the germline V gene, CDR1 is DFQATT and CDR2 is SNEGSKA (reference sequence). Trimming shortened V by 5 bases and J by 0 bases, and 11 bases separated the two germline ends. The CDR3 reads CSAVDRTSGNTIYF. The CDR3 DNA follows: TGCAGTGCTGTTGACAGGACCTCTGGAAACACCATATATTTT.

With regard to this clonotype: One end of the junction does not line up with germline, which may come from a read error. V is TRBV20-1 and J is TRBJ2-1, with 12 positions matching TRBD2. Germline CDR1 reads DFQATT; CDR2 reads SNEGSKA (reference sequence). The CDR3 spans 19 residues. This CDR3 reads CSAPPATSGSIRSYNEQLF. The CDR3 DNA is TGCAGTGCTCCCCCGGCGACTAGCGGGAGCATCCGCTCCTACAATGAGCAGCTCTTC.

This clonotype was recorded at least ten times. The chain is built from TRBV3-1 and TRBJ2-6; D unclear. V was pared by 4 bases and J by 2 bases, with 6 bases between. Germline CDR1 is LGHDT and CDR2 is YNNKEL (reference sequence). The CDR3 length is 14 residues. The CDR3 here is CASSLDPGANVLTF. The CDR3, as DNA: TGTGCCAGCAGCCTAGACCCTGGGGCCAACGTCCTGACTTTC. Combining the CDR3 with reference TRBV3-1 and TRBJ2-6 gives the whole variable domain DTAVSQTPKYLVTQMGNDKSIKCEQNLGHDTMYWYKQDSKKFLKIMFSYNNKELIINETVPNRFSPKSPDKAHLNLHINSLELGDSAVYFCASSLDPGANVLTFGAGSRLTVL.

The V gene is TRBV27, the J gene TRBJ2-7, with D uncertain. The CDR3 has 14 residues. The germline V gene encodes CDR1 MNHEY and CDR2 SMNVEV (reference sequence). V shed 5 bases and J shed 7 bases, with 18 bases lying between them. CDR3 region: CASSREGPEMEQYF. CDR3 bases: TGTGCCAGCAGTAGAGAAGGACCCGAGATGGAGCAGTACTTC.

This clonotype came up a few times. As DNA, the CDR3 is TGTGCCAGCAGCCAAGCCCTAGCGGGGGACAATGAGCAGTTCTTC. Translation gives CASSQALAGDNEQFF. The chain couples TRBV4-2 to TRBJ2-1; 10 bases fit TRBD2. Trimming took 1 base from V and 5 from J; bases not matched to a gene: 2. The CDR3 runs 15 residues. Looked up from germline, CDR1 is LGHNA and CDR2 is YNFKEQ.

This clonotype has ten or more counts. The gene calls are TRBV5-1 and TRBJ2-1; 9 bases fit TRBD2. Looked up from germline, CDR1 is SGHRS and CDR2 is YFSETQ. The CDR3 is made up of 15 amino acids. Trimming at V came to 5 bases and at J to 0 bases, leaving 3 bases not matched to a gene. In DNA, the CDR3 is TGCGCCAGCAGGGGACTAGCTCTCTCCTACAATGAGCAGTTCTTC. Amino acids: CASRGLALSYNEQFF.

This clonotype was counted ten times or more. The J gene is TRBJ2-1, the V gene TRBV5-4, with a possible D match to TRBD1 (5 bases). Per germline, CDR1 SGHNT and CDR2 YYREEE (reference sequence). V gave up 5 bases and J gave up 9 bases, with 21 bases separating them. The CDR3 length is 15 residues. Here the CDR3 DNA reads TGTGCCAGCAGATTAGCCCCAACAGGTAGTGGTGAGCAGTTCTTC. This gives the protein CASRLAPTGSGEQFF.

This clonotype was seen a few times. V is TRBV29-1 and J is TRBJ2-1, with D perhaps TRBD2 (6 bases). CDR3 length: 12 amino acids. Looked up from germline, CDR1 is SQVTM and CDR2 is ANQGSEA. V dropped 7 bases and J dropped 5 bases, with 12 bases sitting between them. The CDR3 here is CSAGGGHNEQFF. The CDR3 DNA follows: TGCAGCGCCGGGGGTGGGCACAATGAGCAGTTCTTC.

This clonotype has ten or more counts. This chain joins TRBV7-6 and TRBJ2-7; a weak D match, TRBD1 (5 bases). The germline gives CDR1 SGHVS, CDR2 FNYEAQ. The V and J ends lost 3 bases and 3 bases respectively, with 15 bases between them. This CDR3 is 15 amino acids long. In DNA, the CDR3 is TGTGCCAGCAGCTTCGACGGACAAGGAGACTACGAGCAGTACTTC. Residues: CASSFDGQGDYEQYF.